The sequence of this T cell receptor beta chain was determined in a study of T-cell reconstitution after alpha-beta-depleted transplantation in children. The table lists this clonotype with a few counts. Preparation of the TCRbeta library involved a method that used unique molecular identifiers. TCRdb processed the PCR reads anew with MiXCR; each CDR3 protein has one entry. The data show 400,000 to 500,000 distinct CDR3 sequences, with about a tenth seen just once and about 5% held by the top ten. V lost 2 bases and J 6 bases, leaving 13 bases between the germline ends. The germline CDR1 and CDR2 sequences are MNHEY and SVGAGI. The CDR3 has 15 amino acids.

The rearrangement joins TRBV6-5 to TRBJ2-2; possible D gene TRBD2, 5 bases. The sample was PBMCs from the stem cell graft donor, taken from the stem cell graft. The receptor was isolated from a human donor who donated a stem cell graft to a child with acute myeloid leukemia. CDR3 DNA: TGTGCCAGCAGTTACGTGGGAGATGGGGCCGGGGAGCTGTTTTTT. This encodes CASSYVGDGAGELFF.